This TCR beta chain appears in the sequencing data of a study of prognosis after radiotherapy for stage I lung cancer. The genomic DNA TCR beta CDR3 region underwent two rounds of multiplex PCR. TRBV and TRBJ genes each had their own specific primers in first-round PCR. Universal primers featured in the second PCR round. TCRdb fed the multiplex PCR reads into MiXCR, producing one record per CDR3 protein. The top ten hold 25% to 30% of the sample, which has roughly 30,000 distinct CDR3 sequences, about 32% seen once. Study findings and constraints: Reportedly, TRBV and TRBJ gene usage differed by presence of metastases in patients.

This clonotype was recorded many times. Its specificity is unknown. CDR1 and CDR2 from the germline V gene are DFQATT and SNEGSKA (reference sequence). The germline V and J ends were trimmed by 1 base and 3 bases, with 7 bases remaining between them. CDR3 length: 13 amino acids. The rearrangement links TRBV20-1 to TRBJ1-3; no firm D call. The starting material was PBMCs, obtained before or after stereotactic body radiation therapy (not recorded which). The receptor comes from a donor aged 50 or older with non-small cell lung cancer. CDR3 nucleotides: TGCAGTGCTAGAGGAGGGTATGGAAACACCATATATTTT. Residues: CSARGGYGNTIYF.